These 10 T cell receptor beta chains were sequenced from one sample in a study of T cells in Graves' hyperthyroidism and ophthalmopathy. Amplification yielded TCR beta CDR3 regions, with RNA transcripts as the source. Initially, a first-round RT-PCR of the TCR CDR3 employed the HTBI primer set. TCRdb re-analysed the multiplex PCR reads in MiXCR, keeping a single row per CDR3 protein. The data hold about 690,000 distinct CDR3 sequences, with 15% to 20% observed a single time. Sequenced input: blood. The receptors here all came from a man in his fifties with Graves' hyperthyroidism.

This clonotype was detected a few times. V is TRBV7-2 and J is TRBJ1-3; a possible D gene is TRBD1 (6 bases). Germline values: CDR1 SGHTA, CDR2 FQGNSA. Trimming took off 5 bases at V and 3 bases at J, with 17 bases between the two ends. The CDR3 runs to 16 residues. In nucleotides, the CDR3 is TGTGCCAGCAGCAACAACGGTCCGGACAGTGGAAACACCATATATTTT. Its protein product is CASSNNGPDSGNTIYF.

This clonotype was counted at least ten times. The V call is TRBV5-6, the J call TRBJ1-1; the match to TRBD1 covers 7 bases. Per germline, CDR1 SGHDT and CDR2 YYEEEE. The J segment lost 6 bases and the V segment lost 3 bases, leaving 8 bases of the junction unmatched. This CDR3 has 14 residues. CDR3 sequence: CASSWGTAAPEAFF. The CDR3 nucleotides read TGTGCCAGCAGCTGGGGGACAGCCGCTCCTGAAGCTTTCTTT.

This clonotype was seen more than once but under ten times. This rearrangement joins TRBV7-9 to TRBJ2-5, with D possibly matching TRBD1 (6 bases). Trimming removed 5 bases at V and 2 bases at J, with 12 bases between. CDR3 length: 14 amino acids. Per germline, CDR1 SEHNR and CDR2 FQNEAQ (reference sequence). The CDR3 here is CASSASDRQETQYF. The CDR3 coding sequence is TGTGCCAGCAGCGCCTCGGACAGACAAGAGACCCAGTACTTC.

This clonotype was detected a few times. The chain links TRBV2 to TRBJ2-1; 9 bases fit TRBD2. Germline V gene data show CDR1 as SNHLY and CDR2 as FYNNEI. The CDR3 is made up of 18 amino acids. The V segment lost 5 bases and the J segment 0 bases; nucleotides outside the gene matches: 11. The CDR3 spells CASSPGLARGGSYNEQFF. The DNA for the CDR3 is TGTGCCAGCAGTCCCGGACTAGCGAGAGGGGGCTCCTACAATGAGCAGTTCTTC.

This clonotype came up many times. The chain is built from TRBV6-1 and TRBJ2-7, with TRBD1 as a possible D gene (5 bases). Trimming removed 5 bases from V and 0 bases from J, with 14 bases in between. CDR3 length equals 15 residues. Germline V lookup: CDR1 MNHNS, CDR2 SASEGT. CDR3 amino acids: CASSPKDISSYEQYF. In nucleotides, the CDR3 is TGTGCCAGCAGTCCCAAGGACATAAGCTCCTACGAGCAGTACTTC.

V and J are TRBV11-2 and TRBJ1-1; tentative D call: TRBD1 (6 bases). Germline CDR1 and CDR2: SGHAT and FQNNGV. This CDR3 spans 17 amino acids. V was trimmed by 1 base and J by 1 base, leaving 16 bases between them. DNA of the CDR3: TGTGCCAGCAGCTTAGGCAAAGAAGGGGGATGGAACACTGAAGCTTTCTTT. It specifies CASSLGKEGGWNTEAFF.

This chain joins TRBV10-1 and TRBJ2-1; either TRBD1 or TRBD2 may supply D (6 bases each). This CDR3 has 14 amino acids. Trimming removed 8 bases from V and 8 bases from J, with 19 bases in between. CDR1 and CDR2 from the germline V gene are WNHNN and SYGVQD (reference sequence). The DNA of the CDR3 is TGCGCCAGCTCCCACAGGGACTCGAGGGATGAGCAGTTCTTC. Translated: CASSHRDSRDEQFF.

The chain joins TRBV4-1 to TRBJ1-6, with 7 bases identical to TRBD1. Germline values: CDR1 MGHRA, CDR2 YSYEKL. Unmatched junction bases numbered 5, after V lost 0 bases and J lost 0 bases. The CDR3 loop spans 18 amino acids. CDR3 sequence: CASSQDPRGSSYNSPLHF. The CDR3 coding sequence is TGCGCCAGCAGCCAAGACCCCAGGGGGAGCTCCTATAATTCACCCCTCCACTTT.

This clonotype appeared many times. The rearrangement uses TRBV19 and TRBJ1-5; D is possibly TRBD1 (6 bases). Per germline, CDR1 LNHDA and CDR2 SQIVND (reference sequence). CDR3 length: 14 amino acids. V lost 5 bases and J lost 2, with 10 bases in between. CDR3 bases: TGTGCCAGTAGTGGACAGAGTGGCAATCAGCCCCAGCATTTT. It is translated as CASSGQSGNQPQHF.

Regarding this clonotype: A much larger clone is a single base away; this may be a read error. This chain joins TRBV7-9 and TRBJ1-1, with a weak D call TRBD1 (5 bases). The CDR3 covers 12 residues. V gave up 4 bases and J gave up 5 bases, with 8 bases separating them. Germline loops: CDR1 SEHNR, CDR2 FQNEAQ (reference sequence). The CDR3 DNA follows: TGTGCCAGCAGCTCTGACAGTACTGAAGCTTTCTTT. Residues: CASSSDSTEAFF.